This entry lists 32 T cell receptor beta chains sequenced from one sample in a study of human T cells and chemical hapten exposure. TCRdb re-called the RACE reads through MiXCR, storing one row per CDR3 protein. The data contain about 110,000 distinct CDR3 sequences, more than 9.5% of them singletons. Time point reported: patch test 1, 2 weeks after DPC sensitization. Treatment specified: therapeutic diphenylcyclopropenone sensitization with weekly scalp DPC. The source material was whole blood, sampled in connection with sensitization to the hapten diphenylcyclopropenone (DPC). The receptor source for this set is a woman aged 40 to 50 with alopecia areata. Some clones in this sample may be carry-over from other donors' samples.

This clonotype occurred a few times. The chain is built from TRBV7-2 and TRBJ2-3; D unclear. Germline CDR1 and CDR2: SGHTA and FQGNSA. This CDR3 region has 18 residues. Trimming cost V 2 bases and J 0 bases, with 18 bases left between them. This CDR3 reads CASSLFVSAQGSTDTQYF. The CDR3 DNA reads as TGTGCCAGCAGCTTATTTGTGTCCGCCCAAGGGAGCACAGATACGCAGTATTTT.

This chain joins TRBV29-1 and TRBJ1-6; 10 bases fit TRBD1. The V gene end was trimmed by 7 bases and the J gene end by 8 bases; junction bases not matched to a gene: 8. This CDR3 is built from 14 residues. Germline CDR1 and CDR2: SQVTM and ANQGSEA. DNA for the CDR3: TGCAGCGCTTCCGGACAGGGGGTGGATTCACCCCTCCACTTT. Translation gives CSASGQGVDSPLHF. The whole variable domain, filled in from reference TRBV29-1 and TRBJ1-6, reads SAVISQKPSRDICQRGTSLTIQCQVDSQVTMMFWYRQQPGQSLTLIATANQGSEATYESGFVIDKFPISRPNLTFSTLTVSNMSPEDSSIYLCSASGQGVDSPLHFGNGTRLTVT.

CDR3 DNA sequence: TGTGCCAGCAGCTCCCCGGGGCGAGCTAATTCACCCCTCCACTTT. Translating it yields CASSSPGRANSPLHF. J is TRBJ1-6 and V is TRBV7-9, with TRBD1 as a possible D gene (5 bases). V was cut by 4 bases and J by 6 bases, with 13 bases left in between. The CDR3 contains 15 residues. The germline gives CDR1 SEHNR, CDR2 FQNEAQ (reference sequence). Full variable domain (remainder filled in from reference TRBV7-9 and TRBJ1-6): DTGVSQNPRHKITKRGQNVTFRCDPISEHNRLYWYRQTLGQGPEFLTYFQNEAQLEKSRLLSDRFSAERPKGSFSTLEIQRTEQGDSAMYLCASSSPGRANSPLHFGNGTRLTVT.

This clonotype was observed at least ten times. The chain couples TRBV5-5 to TRBJ2-6, with 8 bases matching TRBD1. J lost 1 base, V lost 5 bases, and 2 bases had no gene match. This CDR3 is built from 15 residues. Germline V CDR1 and CDR2: SGHKS, YYEKEE (reference sequence). The CDR3 nucleotides read TGTGCCAGCAGTGGACAGGGATCTGGGGCCAACGTCCTGACTTTC. Residues: CASSGQGSGANVLTF.

In its sample, this clonotype was seen a few times. The chain uses TRBV18 and TRBJ1-1; TRBD1 is a possible D gene (5 bases). The germline V gene has CDR1 KGHSH and CDR2 LQKENI. Trimming removed 6 bases from V and 5 bases from J, with 16 bases in between. The CDR3 is 14 amino acids. This CDR3 is CASSPGRQKTEAFF. The CDR3 coding sequence is TGTGCCAGCTCGCCGGGACGGCAGAAAACTGAAGCTTTCTTT.

This clonotype was seen many times. V is TRBV5-1 and J is TRBJ2-1; D call uncertain. Germline V gene data show CDR1 as SGHRS and CDR2 as YFSETQ. Between the trimmed V and J ends, which lost 0 bases and 9 bases, there was a span of 4 bases. This CDR3 is built from 11 residues. CDR3 nucleotides: TGCGCCAGCAGCTTGGAAAGTGAGCAGTTCTTC. Amino acid sequence: CASSLESEQFF.

A few counts support this clonotype. This chain joins TRBV4-3 and TRBJ1-4, with D tentatively TRBD1 (5 bases). V gave up 0 bases and J gave up 2 bases, with 10 bases separating them. From germline, CDR1 is LGHNA and CDR2 YSLEER. The CDR3 length is 16 residues. CDR3 bases: TGCGCCAGCAGCCAAGATTGGTCAGGGACTAATGAAAAACTGTTTTTT. As protein: CASSQDWSGTNEKLFF.

This clonotype was seen more than once but under ten times. The genes are TRBV6-6 and TRBJ2-2; no clear D gene. The CDR3 covers 13 residues. The germline V gene encodes CDR1 MNHNY and CDR2 SVGAGI (reference sequence). V was shortened by 5 bases and J by 3 bases, with 7 bases between the two germline ends. The CDR3 loop is CASSVFDTGELFF. CDR3 bases: TGTGCCAGCAGTGTGTTCGACACCGGGGAGCTGTTTTTT.

This clonotype was recorded at least ten times. The chain employs TRBV29-1 and TRBJ1-1; D unresolved. Germline values: CDR1 SQVTM, CDR2 ANQGSEA. Trimming shortened V by 7 bases and J by 5 bases, and 17 bases separated the two germline ends. The CDR3 runs 13 residues. The CDR3 region is CSAHTNLGTEAFF. The CDR3 DNA is TGCAGCGCACACACCAATCTGGGGACTGAAGCTTTCTTT.

The table lists this clonotype with a few counts. The gene calls are TRBV7-2 and TRBJ2-1, with D unclear. The CDR3 totals 16 residues. The V and J ends lost 1 base and 0 bases respectively, with 10 bases between them. CDR1 and CDR2 from the germline V gene are SGHTA and FQGNSA. The CDR3 loop is CASSLGGTSSYNEQFF. CDR3 coding DNA: TGTGCCAGCAGCTTAGGAGGAACCAGCTCCTACAATGAGCAGTTCTTC.

The V and J genes are TRBV7-3 and TRBJ1-6; no reliable D call. Trimming took off 5 bases at V and 7 bases at J, with 12 bases between the two ends. The CDR3 sequence is 14 residues long. Germline assignment: CDR1 SGHTA and CDR2 FQGTGA. The CDR3 is CASSAGSVNSPLHF. The CDR3 nucleotides are TGTGCCAGCAGCGCCGGGTCTGTGAATTCACCCCTCCACTTT.

This clonotype was recorded many times. The V and J genes are TRBV7-9 and TRBJ1-5; D ambiguous. The CDR3 spans 15 residues. Looked up from germline, CDR1 is SEHNR and CDR2 is FQNEAQ (reference sequence). With 1 base removed from V and 0 bases from J, the gap between germline ends came to 7 bases. CDR3 residues: CASSLGEHSNQPQHF. The DNA of the CDR3 is TGTGCCAGCAGCTTAGGGGAGCATAGCAATCAGCCCCAGCATTTT.

Many counts were recorded for this clonotype. The chain combines TRBV28 with TRBJ2-1; 10 bases fit TRBD2. In germline, CDR1 is MDHEN, CDR2 SYDVKM. The CDR3 sequence is 17 residues long. V gave up 5 bases and J gave up 1 base; unmatched junction bases: 8. The CDR3: CASSRIAGGSSYNEQFF. DNA of the CDR3: TGTGCCAGCAGTAGAATAGCGGGAGGTTCGTCCTACAATGAGCAGTTCTTC.

V usage is TRBV12-3 or TRBV12-4 and J usage is TRBJ2-4; D might be TRBD1 (5 bases). This CDR3 comprises 15 residues. The germline V and J ends were trimmed by 2 bases and 6 bases, with 14 bases remaining between them. The CDR3 DNA is TGTGCCAGCAGTTTACGACAGACCCCTGGAAACATTCAGTACTTC. It codes for CASSLRQTPGNIQYF.

In this sample, this clonotype turned up many times. J is TRBJ2-1 and V is TRBV12-5; D gene ambiguous. The CDR3 contains 12 residues. With 6 bases removed from V and 6 bases from J, the gap between germline ends came to 9 bases. Germline V gene lookup returns CDR1 LGHNT and CDR2 FRNRAP. The CDR3 is CASGRAVNEQFF. CDR3 bases: TGTGCTAGTGGACGGGCAGTCAATGAGCAGTTCTTC. The whole variable domain, filled in from reference TRBV12-5 and TRBJ2-1, reads DARVTQTPRHKVTEMGQEVTMRCQPILGHNTVFWYRQTMMQGLELLAYFRNRAPLDDSGMPKDRFSAEMPDATLATLKIQPSEPRDSAVYFCASGRAVNEQFFGPGTRLTVL.

This clonotype was seen repeatedly, ten times or more. This chain connects TRBV7-2 to TRBJ2-3, with TRBD2 matching 7 bases. This CDR3 region has 13 residues. J lost 1 base, V lost 6 bases, and 1 base had no gene match. CDR1 is SGHTA, CDR2 FQGNSA, per germline. CDR3 coding DNA: TGTGCCAGCAGTGGGGGGGGCACAGATACGCAGTATTTT. Its protein product is CASSGGGTDTQYF.

The rearrangement uses TRBV9 and TRBJ2-5; TRBD2 aligns across 10 bases. V lost 3 bases and J lost 1; bases outside the gene matches: 3. Germline V gene lookup returns CDR1 SGDLS and CDR2 YYNGEE. CDR3 size: 15 residues. The CDR3: CASSGSGRPQETQYF. The DNA of the CDR3 is TGTGCCAGCAGCGGTAGCGGGAGGCCCCAAGAGACCCAGTACTTC.

This clonotype was seen more than once but under ten times. V and J are TRBV30 and TRBJ1-2; 7 bases line up with TRBD1. V lost 4 bases and J lost 4; bases outside the gene matches: 6. CDR1 and CDR2 from the germline V gene are GTSNPN and SVGIG (reference sequence). The CDR3 loop spans 13 amino acids. The CDR3 DNA is TGTGCCTGGACGGGACAGACCCTCTATGGCTACACCTTC. Translation gives CAWTGQTLYGYTF.

This clonotype was seen a handful of times. The chain recombines TRBV5-5 with TRBJ2-2; possible D gene TRBD1, 5 bases. Germline lookup yields CDR1 SGHKS and CDR2 YYEKEE (reference sequence). V lost 2 bases and J lost 2, with 10 bases in between. The CDR3 is made up of 15 amino acids. The CDR3 DNA sequence: TGTGCCAGCAGCTTCGAGACAGATAACACCGGGGAGCTGTTTTTT. It yields the protein CASSFETDNTGELFF.

This clonotype turned up a few times. V is TRBV29-1 and J is TRBJ2-3; 12 nucleotides agree with TRBD2. The germline gives CDR1 SQVTM, CDR2 ANQGSEA. V shed 3 bases and J 5 bases; nucleotides not matched to a gene: 3. The CDR3 length is 14 residues. The CDR3 coding sequence is TGCAGCGTTGAGTCTAGCGGGAGGGGAGATACGCAGTATTTT. It codes for CSVESSGRGDTQYF.

This clonotype was counted many times. The rearrangement uses TRBV7-2 and TRBJ2-7; D is ambiguous. Germline CDR1 and CDR2: SGHTA and FQGNSA. The CDR3 is made up of 12 amino acids. V gave up 2 bases and J gave up 6 bases, with 8 bases separating them. CDR3 nucleotides: TGTGCCAGCAGCTTAAAGGGAACCGAGCAGTACTTC. Translation: CASSLKGTEQYF.

This chain uses TRBV28 with TRBJ2-7, with no clear D. Germline values: CDR1 MDHEN, CDR2 SYDVKM. This CDR3 is built from 14 residues. Trimming removed 3 bases at V and 0 bases at J, with 9 bases between. The DNA for the CDR3 is TGTGCCAGCAGTTTCATGGGCAGCTCCTACGAGCAGTACTTC. It yields the protein CASSFMGSSYEQYF.

This clonotype was counted ten times or more. The V call is TRBV7-6, the J call TRBJ1-1; TRBD1 might be the D (6 bases). Trimming cost V 1 base and J 4 bases, with 7 bases left between them. CDR1 is SGHVS, CDR2 FNYEAQ, per germline. The CDR3 length is 13 residues. The CDR3 DNA reads as TGTGCCAGCAGCTTAGAAGGGGGCACTGAAGCTTTCTTT. Amino acids: CASSLEGGTEAFF. The variable domain in full, with the rest retrieved from reference TRBV7-6 and TRBJ1-1, is GAGVSQSPRYKVTKRGQDVALRCDPISGHVSLYWYRQALGQGPEFLTYFNYEAQQDKSGLPNDRFSAERPEGSISTLTIQRTEQRDSAMYRCASSLEGGTEAFFGQGTRLTVV.

This clonotype was observed many times. This chain links TRBV29-1 with TRBJ1-5, with a tentative D call TRBD1 (6 bases). Trimming removed 7 bases at V and 8 bases at J, with 15 bases between. Germline assignment: CDR1 SQVTM and CDR2 ANQGSEA. This CDR3 has 12 amino acids. CDR3 bases: TGCAGCGCTGGGGTCCCAGGGGAGCCCCAGCATTTT. Translation gives CSAGVPGEPQHF.

The chain links TRBV7-3 to TRBJ1-1; D is uncertain. The CDR3 length is 13 residues. Trimming removed 5 bases at V and 5 bases at J, with 12 bases between. Germline lookup yields CDR1 SGHTA and CDR2 FQGTGA. The CDR3 DNA reads as TGTGCCAGCAGCCGAGCGCGGGAAACTGAAGCTTTCTTT. Its translation: CASSRARETEAFF.

About this clonotype itself: A much larger clone sits a single nucleotide away, making a read error possible. The CDR3 DNA is TGCGCCAGCACCCCTGCAGGGACCACCGGGGAGCTGTTTTTT. Translation gives CASTPAGTTGELFF. This chain joins TRBV10-1 and TRBJ2-2, with D possibly called TRBD1 or TRBD2 (5 bases each). Deletions cut 7 bases from V and 4 bases from J, with 13 bases between. Germline V gene lookup returns CDR1 WNHNN and CDR2 SYGVQD (reference sequence). CDR3 size: 14 residues.

V usage is TRBV4-3 and J usage is TRBJ1-2, with 9 positions matching TRBD1. Germline V gene sequence: CDR1 LGHNA, CDR2 YSLEER. The CDR3 extends over 16 amino acids. V shed 4 bases, J shed 4 bases, and the junction held 10 bases outside the gene matches. The CDR3 region has the DNA TGCGCCAGCAGCCCCGCGGACAGGGGAAATCCCTATGGCTACACCTTC. Translated: CASSPADRGNPYGYTF.

This clonotype was recorded a few times. The chain recombines TRBV6-5 with TRBJ1-3; 10 bases match TRBD1. The CDR3 covers 16 residues. V was pared by 6 bases and J by 0 bases, with 5 bases of the junction left unmatched. CDR1 is MNHEY and CDR2 is SVGAGI in the germline V gene. As DNA, the CDR3 is TGTGCCAGCAGCTGGACAGGGGGGAACTCTGGAAACACCATATATTTT. Translating it yields CASSWTGGNSGNTIYF.

The CDR3 DNA is TGCAGTGCTAATGGGGGAGCTAACTATGGCTACACCTTC. Its protein product is CSANGGANYGYTF. The V call is TRBV20-1, the J call TRBJ1-2, with D perhaps matching TRBD1 (5 bases). Germline V gene lookup returns CDR1 DFQATT and CDR2 SNEGSKA (reference sequence). The CDR3 runs 13 residues. V was cut by 4 bases and J by 0 bases, with 9 bases left in between.

This clonotype turned up a few times. The rearrangement joins TRBV20-1 to TRBJ2-7; TRBD2 agrees at 9 bases. V lost 5 bases, J lost 5 bases, and 7 bases stayed unmatched. CDR1 is DFQATT and CDR2 is SNEGSKA in the germline V gene (reference sequence). This CDR3 contains 13 residues. CDR3 loop: CSARAGGPHEQYF. The DNA for the CDR3 is TGCAGTGCTCGGGCGGGAGGGCCCCACGAGCAGTACTTC.

This clonotype was recorded many times. The V and J genes are TRBV20-1 and TRBJ2-7, with D perhaps matching TRBD1 or TRBD2 (6 bases each). The CDR3 has 13 residues. Germline-derived CDR1 and CDR2 are DFQATT and SNEGSKA (reference sequence). Trimming removed 6 bases from V and 4 bases from J, with 16 bases in between. The CDR3 loop is CSATLGAGYEQYF. The CDR3 DNA is TGCAGTGCCACCCTGGGGGCGGGGTACGAGCAGTACTTC.

The table lists this clonotype with a few counts. V and J are TRBV11-1 and TRBJ1-1; maybe TRBD1 (6 bases). The V gene lost 5 bases and the J gene lost 11 bases, with 15 bases spanning the gap. In germline, CDR1 is SGHAT, CDR2 FQDESV (reference sequence). This CDR3 contains 12 residues. The CDR3 DNA sequence: TGTGCCAGCAGCCTTCCGGGCAGGGGCGCTTTCTTT. Translating it yields CASSLPGRGAFF.